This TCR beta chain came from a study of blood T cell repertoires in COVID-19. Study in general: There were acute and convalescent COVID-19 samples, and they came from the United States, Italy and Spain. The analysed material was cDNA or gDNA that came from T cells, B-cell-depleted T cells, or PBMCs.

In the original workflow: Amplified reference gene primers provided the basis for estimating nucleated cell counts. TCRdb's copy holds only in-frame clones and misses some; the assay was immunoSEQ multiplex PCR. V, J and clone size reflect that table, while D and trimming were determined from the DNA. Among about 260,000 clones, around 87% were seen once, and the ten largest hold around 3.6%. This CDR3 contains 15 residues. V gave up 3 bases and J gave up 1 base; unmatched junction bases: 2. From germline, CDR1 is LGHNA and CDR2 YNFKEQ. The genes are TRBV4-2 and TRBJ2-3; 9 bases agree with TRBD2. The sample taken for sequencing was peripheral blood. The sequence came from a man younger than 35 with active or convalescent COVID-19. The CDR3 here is CASSQVAGGTDTQYF. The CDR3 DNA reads TGTGCCAGCAGCCAGGTAGCGGGAGGCACAGATACGCAGTATTTT.